This is a list of T cell receptor beta chains from one sample in a study of CD8+ T cells in alopecia areata. Sequenced by immunoSEQ multiplex PCR; TCRdb stores in-frame clones only, minus some. The sample shows about 200,000 clones, about three fifths of them seen only once. Sample: CD4+ T cells sorted from blood, taken at week 0. The receptors were gathered from a human donor with alopecia areata. The CDR3 runs from the conserved cysteine through the conserved F or W. D genes are given only for firm matches. Clone size appears in some rows only: once, few, many, or a class for an expanded clone.

cdr3_nt: TGTGCCAGCAGAACCGACAGGGGAGGTAATCAGCCCCAGCATTTT
cdr3_aa: CASRTDRGGNQPQHF
clone_size: -
j_call: TRBJ1-5
cdr3_length: 15
v_call: TRBV2
d_call: TRBD1

cdr3_nt: TGCGCCAGCAGCCAAATCCTAGACCGGGACGCCGAGCAGTACTTC
cdr3_aa: CASSQILDRDAEQYF
clone_size: -
j_call: TRBJ2-7
cdr3_length: 15
v_call: TRBV4-1
d_call: -

cdr3_nt: TGTGCCTGGGCGGAGGGGAACACCGGGGAGCTGTTTTTT
cdr3_aa: CAWAEGNTGELFF
clone_size: -
j_call: TRBJ2-2
cdr3_length: 13
v_call: TRBV30
d_call: -

cdr3_nt: TGTGCCAGCAGCCAGGGCCGGCTTAAGGACGCAAGCAATGAGCAGTTCTTC
cdr3_aa: CASSQGRLKDASNEQFF
clone_size: few
j_call: TRBJ2-1
cdr3_length: 17
v_call: TRBV14
d_call: -

cdr3_nt: TGTGCCTGGAAACCGCAGGGGTCCTACGAGCAGTACTTC
cdr3_aa: CAWKPQGSYEQYF
clone_size: -
j_call: TRBJ2-7
cdr3_length: 13
v_call: TRBV30
d_call: -

cdr3_nt: TGTGCCAGCAGTCCGTCCGGGACTAGATACCTATTGGAGCAGTACTTC
cdr3_aa: CASSPSGTRYLLEQYF
clone_size: few
j_call: TRBJ2-7
cdr3_length: 16
v_call: TRBV27
d_call: TRBD2

cdr3_nt: TGTGCCAGCAGCTCAGGACAGGGAAACACCATATATTTT
cdr3_aa: CASSSGQGNTIYF
clone_size: few
j_call: TRBJ1-3
cdr3_length: 13
v_call: TRBV7-8
d_call: -

cdr3_nt: TGTGCCAGCAGCTTAGATCGGAACTATGGCTACACCTTC
cdr3_aa: CASSLDRNYGYTF
clone_size: -
j_call: TRBJ1-2
cdr3_length: 13
v_call: TRBV11-2
d_call: -

cdr3_nt: TGCAGCGTTGGGGGGGCTAGGGAAGCTTTCTTT
cdr3_aa: CSVGGAREAFF
clone_size: -
j_call: TRBJ1-1
cdr3_length: 11
v_call: TRBV29-1
d_call: -

cdr3_nt: TGTGCCAGCAGCGTAGCCCTAGCGGAGCCCACCGGGGAGCTGTTTTTT
cdr3_aa: CASSVALAEPTGELFF
clone_size: -
j_call: TRBJ2-2
cdr3_length: 16
v_call: TRBV9
d_call: TRBD2

cdr3_nt: TGTGCCTGGAATAGGAGGCGAAACACTGAAGCTTTCTTT
cdr3_aa: CAWNRRRNTEAFF
clone_size: -
j_call: TRBJ1-1
cdr3_length: 13
v_call: TRBV30
d_call: -

cdr3_nt: TGCGCCAGCAGCTTTGTAGGGGGTATACGATATGGCACTGAAGCTTTCTTT
cdr3_aa: CASSFVGGIRYGTEAFF
clone_size: few
j_call: TRBJ1-1
cdr3_length: 17
v_call: TRBV5-1
d_call: -

cdr3_nt: TGTGCCAGCAGCCCCTGGGGGCGGAGCTCCTACAATGAGCAGTTCTTC
cdr3_aa: CASSPWGRSSYNEQFF
clone_size: -
j_call: TRBJ2-1
cdr3_length: 16
v_call: TRBV13
d_call: -

cdr3_nt: TGTGCCAGCAGTTCTCGGGGGGCCAACGTCCTGACTTTC
cdr3_aa: CASSSRGANVLTF
clone_size: -
j_call: TRBJ2-6
cdr3_length: 13
v_call: TRBV27
d_call: -

cdr3_nt: TGTGCCAGCAGCCCCGGACTAGCGCCGTTCTTC
cdr3_aa: CASSPGLAPFF
clone_size: few
j_call: TRBJ2-1
cdr3_length: 11
v_call: TRBV25-1
d_call: TRBD2

cdr3_nt: TGTGCCAGCAACCCGACAGGAACCTACGAGCAGTACTTC
cdr3_aa: CASNPTGTYEQYF
clone_size: -
j_call: TRBJ2-7
cdr3_length: 13
v_call: TRBV6-1
d_call: -

cdr3_nt: TGTGCCAGCAGTTCTGACAAGTCACCCCTCCACTTT
cdr3_aa: CASSSDKSPLHF
clone_size: -
j_call: TRBJ1-6
cdr3_length: 12
v_call: TRBV28
d_call: -

cdr3_nt: TGTGCCAGCAGCGCCCGGGACAGGGAAAACATTCAGTACTTC
cdr3_aa: CASSARDRENIQYF
clone_size: -
j_call: TRBJ2-4
cdr3_length: 14
v_call: TRBV4-2
d_call: TRBD1

cdr3_nt: TGTGCCAGCCACAGGGGGAATGAGCAGTTCTTC
cdr3_aa: CASHRGNEQFF
clone_size: -
j_call: TRBJ2-1
cdr3_length: 11
v_call: TRBV11-1
d_call: TRBD1

cdr3_nt: TGTGCCAGCAGCCCGGGACGGCGGGGCTACACCTTC
cdr3_aa: CASSPGRRGYTF
clone_size: few
j_call: TRBJ1-2
cdr3_length: 12
v_call: TRBV7-9
d_call: -